The clone carrying this T cell receptor (beta chain) appeared many times. The time point: newly diagnosed GD, antithyroid drugs for less than 3 months. PBMC-extracted RNA yielded the TCR library. This specimen comes from a study of regulatory T cells in long-lasting Graves disease. Construction of the TCR beta libraries employed iRepertoire HTBI primers in conjunction with Arm-PCR of CDR3 regions. TCRdb re-called the multiplex PCR reads with MiXCR, one entry per CDR3 protein. Seen here are some 400,000 distinct CDR3 sequences, under 15% observed once, and the top ten hold 16%. This CDR3 has 15 amino acids. Unmatched junction bases numbered 3, after V lost 4 bases and J lost 0 bases. Germline assignment: CDR1 MNHEY and CDR2 SVGEGT. The data were also submitted as part of a second study, on T cells in Graves' hyperthyroidism and ophthalmopathy. That paper notes: Ophthalmopathy and stable hyperthyroidism were told apart by a 13 V-J model.

This TCR derives from a woman in her 30s with Graves disease. This rearrangement joins TRBV6-2 or TRBV6-3 to TRBJ1-3, with TRBD1 identical over 7 bases. Sequenced here: peripheral blood mononuclear cells (PBMCs), sampled at new diagnosis, from a patient treated with antithyroid drugs. The CDR3 protein is CASSSDRSSGNTIYF. DNA for the CDR3: TGTGCCAGCAGTTCGGACAGGAGCTCTGGAAACACCATATATTTT.